The 30 T cell receptor beta chains given below trace back to one sample, sequenced in a study of shared clonotypes between healthy human individuals. Assay used: immunoSEQ multiplex PCR; TCRdb lists only in-frame clones, some missing. The data contain more than 400,000 clones, 65% to 85% of them singletons. Source material: PBMCs. The receptors derive from a woman aged 40 to 55 in good health. Some clones in this sample may be carry-over from other donors' samples.

This sequence joins TRBV7-9 and TRBJ1-1, with D unclear. V lost 1 base and J lost 8, with 8 bases in between. This CDR3 spans 12 amino acids. Germline values: CDR1 SEHNR, CDR2 FQNEAQ (reference sequence). CDR3 nucleotides: TGTGCCAGCAGCTTAGTGGATGGGGAAGCTTTCTTT. This translates into CASSLVDGEAFF.

The CDR3 reads CASSYRTGGDTEAFF. CDR3 sequence (DNA): TGCGCCAGCAGCTATCGGACAGGGGGGGATACTGAAGCTTTCTTT. The genes are TRBV4-1 and TRBJ1-1; 10 bases fit TRBD1. V trimming: 5 bases; J trimming: 5 bases; junction bases outside the gene matches: 8. The CDR3 consists of 15 residues. Looked up from germline, CDR1 is MGHRA and CDR2 is YSYEKL.

The chain is built from TRBV6-1 and TRBJ2-5; maybe TRBD1 (6 bases). Germline values: CDR1 MNHNS, CDR2 SASEGT. This CDR3 is 14 amino acids long. The V end was cut by 4 bases, the J end by 2 bases, with 11 bases between. In DNA form, the CDR3 reads TGTGCCAGCAGTGGATCCGGGACACAAGAGACCCAGTACTTC. Amino acid sequence: CASSGSGTQETQYF.

J is TRBJ1-2 and V is TRBV7-2, with 8 positions matching TRBD1. The CDR3 length is 14 residues. The trim removed 5 bases at V and 4 bases at J, leaving 6 bases unmatched. CDR1 and CDR2 (germline): SGHTA, FQGNSA. The CDR3 DNA reads TGTGCCAGCAGCCGGGAAACAGGGGGCTATGGCTACACCTTC. Residues: CASSRETGGYGYTF.

The rearrangement uses TRBV2 and TRBJ2-5, with D tentatively TRBD1 or TRBD2 (5 bases each). Germline V gene data show CDR1 as SNHLY and CDR2 as FYNNEI. Trimming cost V 5 bases and J 7 bases, with 14 bases left between them. CDR3 size: 13 residues. The CDR3 here is CASSRDPLGTQYF. The CDR3, as DNA: TGTGCCAGCAGTAGGGACCCCCTCGGGACCCAGTACTTC.

This sequence joins TRBV6-6 and TRBJ1-1; D is possibly TRBD1 (6 bases). The ends were cut back, 0 bases at V and 4 bases at J, with 12 bases in the middle. CDR1 is MNHNY and CDR2 is SVGAGI in the germline V gene (reference sequence). This CDR3 comprises 15 residues. The CDR3 protein is CASSYSQGPGTEAFF. CDR3 sequence (DNA): TGTGCCAGCAGTTACTCTCAGGGGCCGGGCACTGAAGCTTTCTTT.

This clone was seen ten or more times. Other nucleotide sequences from this sample produce the same CDR3. The chain uses TRBV7-9 and TRBJ1-4, with TRBD1 matching 9 bases. In germline, CDR1 is SEHNR, CDR2 FQNEAQ (reference sequence). The J segment lost 4 bases and the V segment lost 5 bases, leaving 14 bases of the junction unmatched. The CDR3 loop spans 18 amino acids. CDR3 DNA sequence: TGTGCCAGCAGCATCCCGGGACAGGGTTGCCCCGTTAATGAAAAACTGTTTTTT. This sequence encodes CASSIPGQGCPVNEKLFF.

The J gene is TRBJ1-4, the V gene TRBV19; no clear D. Trimming took off 4 bases at V and 0 bases at J, with 12 bases between the two ends. Germline V gives CDR1 LNHDA, CDR2 SQIVND (reference sequence). This CDR3 contains 16 residues. The CDR3 reads CASSTSILATNEKLFF. CDR3 coding DNA: TGTGCCAGTAGTACCAGTATACTTGCAACTAATGAAAAACTGTTTTTT.

About this clone: A read error is likely here: a far larger clone is one base away. The genes are TRBV28 and TRBJ1-1; D unclear. V was cut by 2 bases and J by 6 bases, with 7 bases left in between. CDR3 length: 12 residues. Germline CDR1 MDHEN, CDR2 SYDVKM. The CDR3: CASSLTEAEAFF. CDR3 DNA: TGTGCCAGCAGTTTAACTGAGGCTGAAGCTTTCTTT. The whole variable domain, filled in from reference TRBV28 and TRBJ1-1, reads DVKVTQSSRYLVKRTGEKVFLECVQDMDHENMFWYRQDPGLGLRLIYFSYDVKMKEKGDIPEGYSVSREKKERFSLILESASTNQTSMYLCASSLTEAEAFFGQGTRLTVV.

This clone was seen only once. This sequence is one base from a far larger clone and is likely a read error. Other nucleotide sequences in the sample specify the same CDR3. This rearrangement joins TRBV5-1 to TRBJ2-1; 9 bases line up with TRBD2. The CDR3 is 15 amino acids. Germline V gene sequence: CDR1 SGHRS, CDR2 YFSETQ. CDR3 DNA: TGCGCCAGCAGCGAGACTAGCGGCTCCTATAATGAGCAGTTCTTC. The encoded protein is CASSETSGSYNEQFF.

As concerns this clone: A clone one base away is much larger, so this may be a read error. The gene calls are TRBV11-3 and TRBJ2-2; 8 bases line up with TRBD1. The CDR3 has 15 residues. Germline CDR1 and CDR2: SGHNT and YENEEA. The CDR3 sequence: CASSLAGQGAGDLFF. CDR3 sequence (DNA): TGTGCCAGCAGCTTAGCGGGCCAGGGGGCCGGGGATCTGTTTTTT. The full variable domain, rest sourced from reference TRBV11-3 and TRBJ2-2, is EAGVVQSPRYKIIEKKQPVAFWCNPISGHNTLYWYLQNLGQGPELLIRYENEEAVDDSQLPKDRFSAERLKGVDSTLKIQPAELGDSAVYLCASSLAGQGAGDLFFGEGSRLTVL.

The chain has TRBV10-3 and TRBJ2-3; 8 bases line up with TRBD1. The junction had 8 bases not matched to a gene; V was cut back by 4 bases and J by 5 bases. This CDR3 is 15 amino acids long. Germline V lookup: CDR1 ENHRY, CDR2 SYGVKD. The CDR3 region has the DNA TGTGCCATCAGTGGAACGACAGGGGACGGAGATACGCAGTATTTT. Translation: CAISGTTGDGDTQYF.

About this clone itself: A far larger clone is off by one base, so a read error is likely. This CDR3 is also generated by other DNA sequences in the sample. The V gene is TRBV30, the J gene TRBJ2-1; D possibly matches TRBD1 or TRBD2 (6 bases each). Looked up from germline, CDR1 is GTSNPN and CDR2 is SVGIG (reference sequence). The CDR3 is 14 amino acids. The V end was cut by 1 base, the J end by 3 bases, with 10 bases between. CDR3 sequence: CAWSAGGGYNEQFF. Written as DNA, the CDR3 is TGTGCCTGGAGTGCTGGAGGGGGCTACAATGAGCAGTTCTTC.

The chain is built from TRBV28 and TRBJ2-5; TRBD2 might be the D (5 bases). Germline lookup yields CDR1 MDHEN and CDR2 SYDVKM. V shed 6 bases and J shed 10 bases, with 24 bases lying between them. This CDR3 spans 15 amino acids. The CDR3 coding sequence is TGTGCCAGCAGGGCACAGAGGGATCGTGGAGTGTACCAGTACTTC. Protein: CASRAQRDRGVYQYF. Looking up the rest from reference TRBV28 and TRBJ2-5 gives the full variable domain: DVKVTQSSRYLVKRTGEKVFLECVQDMDHENMFWYRQDPGLGLRLIYFSYDVKMKEKGDIPEGYSVSREKKERFSLILESASTNQTSMYLCASRAQRDRGVYQYFGPGTRLLVL.

J is TRBJ1-1 and V is TRBV7-2; D not resolved. Trimming stripped 2 bases from V and 3 bases from J, with 10 bases between. Germline assignment: CDR1 SGHTA and CDR2 FQGNSA. This CDR3 has 14 amino acids. The CDR3 DNA reads as TGTGCCAGCAGCTTATCGCCACGGGACACTGAAGCTTTCTTT. It codes for CASSLSPRDTEAFF.

The CDR3 loop is CASSHPGGVWKPQHF. The CDR3 region has the DNA TGTGCCAGCAGCCACCCCGGGGGGGTGTGGAAGCCCCAGCATTTT. The chain joins TRBV7-9 to TRBJ1-5, with D possibly matching TRBD1 (5 bases). The CDR3 is 15 residues long. Trimming removed 5 bases at V and 8 bases at J, with 19 bases between. Germline loops: CDR1 SEHNR, CDR2 FQNEAQ (reference sequence).

The chain employs TRBV7-8 and TRBJ2-5; unclear D gene. The CDR3 is made up of 15 amino acids. The germline V and J ends were trimmed by 5 bases and 4 bases, with 17 bases remaining between them. From germline, CDR1 is SGHVS and CDR2 FQNEAQ. The CDR3 DNA follows: TGTGCCAGCAGCCCCTCACTTTTGAGACCAGAGACCCAGTACTTC. Translated: CASSPSLLRPETQYF.

The chain couples TRBV29-1 to TRBJ2-7; D remains unclear. Trimming took 4 bases from V and 3 from J, leaving 13 bases between them. The CDR3 is 13 residues long. Germline V gene lookup returns CDR1 SQVTM and CDR2 ANQGSEA. The CDR3 DNA is TGCAGCGTTGGACCTGGCAGAGACTACGAGCAGTACTTC. The encoded protein is CSVGPGRDYEQYF.

Only one count was recorded for this clone. CDR3 region: CASRPPQRAYEQYF. CDR3 sequence (DNA): TGTGCCAGCAGACCCCCTCAGCGGGCCTACGAGCAGTACTTC. The chain recombines TRBV28 with TRBJ2-7; possibly TRBD2 for D (6 bases). The ends were cut back, 6 bases at V and 2 bases at J, with 14 bases in the middle. The CDR3 length is 14 residues. The germline gives CDR1 MDHEN, CDR2 SYDVKM.

This chain links TRBV11-1 with TRBJ2-3, with 10 nucleotides matching TRBD2. The junction had 4 bases not matched to a gene; V was cut back by 4 bases and J by 6 bases. Germline-derived CDR1 and CDR2 are SGHAT and FQDESV (reference sequence). The CDR3 runs 14 residues. CDR3 sequence reads: CASSYGLAVDTQYF. In nucleotides, the CDR3 is TGTGCCAGCAGCTACGGACTAGCGGTTGATACGCAGTATTTT. The variable domain in full, completed from reference TRBV11-1 and TRBJ2-3, reads EAEVAQSPRYKITEKSQAVAFWCDPISGHATLYWYRQILGQGPELLVQFQDESVVDDSQLPKDRFSAERLKGVDSTLKIQPAELGDSAMYLCASSYGLAVDTQYFGPGTRLTVL.

With respect to this clone: A far larger clone is only one base removed, so a read error is likely. This chain uses TRBV2 with TRBJ2-2, with D hard to call. The CDR3 has 16 residues. The germline CDR1 and CDR2 sequences are SNHLY and FYNNEI. Trimming cost V 5 bases and J 3 bases, with 16 bases left between them. The DNA of the CDR3 is TGTGCCAGCAGTTATCGGGCATATGGGGACACCGGGGAGCTGTTTTTT. This translates into CASSYRAYGDTGELFF.

V is TRBV7-6 and J is TRBJ1-2; D remains ambiguous. The V end was cut by 4 bases, the J end by 5 bases, with 11 bases between. Germline V gene data show CDR1 as SGHVS and CDR2 as FNYEAQ. The CDR3 spans 13 residues. The CDR3 here is CASSSPSGYGYTF. CDR3 sequence (DNA): TGTGCCAGCAGCTCCCCGTCAGGTTATGGCTACACCTTC.

Concerning this clone itself: Other nucleotide sequences from this sample produce the same CDR3. The chain uses TRBV18 and TRBJ1-2; maybe TRBD1 (5 bases). The CDR3 runs 13 residues. V lost 3 bases and J 2 bases, leaving 7 bases between the germline ends. CDR1 and CDR2 (germline): KGHSH, LQKENI. The CDR3 is CASSPDSNYGYTF. Written as DNA, the CDR3 is TGTGCCAGCTCACCTGACAGCAACTATGGCTACACCTTC.

This chain uses TRBV2 with TRBJ1-5, with D perhaps matching TRBD1 (5 bases). Germline-derived CDR1 and CDR2 are SNHLY and FYNNEI. CDR3 length: 13 amino acids. V gave up 7 bases and J gave up 7 bases, with 14 bases separating them. This CDR3 is CASNWGREQPQHF. The CDR3 DNA is TGTGCCAGCAATTGGGGCCGAGAACAGCCCCAGCATTTT. Full variable domain (rest looked up from reference TRBV2 and TRBJ1-5): EPEVTQTPSHQVTQMGQEVILRCVPISNHLYFYWYRQILGQKVEFLVSFYNNEISEKSEIFDDQFSVERPDGSNFTLKIRSTKLEDSAMYFCASNWGREQPQHFGDGTRLSIL.

The V gene is TRBV11-3, the J gene TRBJ1-3; TRBD1 is a possible D gene (6 bases). CDR1 and CDR2 (germline): SGHNT, YENEEA. V was pared by 1 base and J by 8 bases, with 18 bases between. This CDR3 contains 16 residues. In DNA form, the CDR3 reads TGTGCCAGCAGCTTAGTGGGGCAGGGGAGGATCCACACCATATATTTT. Its translation: CASSLVGQGRIHTIYF.

The J gene is TRBJ2-7, the V gene TRBV18, with 10 nucleotides matching TRBD2. V lost 2 bases to trimming and J lost 4 bases; unmatched junction nucleotides: 8. CDR3 length: 16 amino acids. Germline CDR1 reads KGHSH; CDR2 reads LQKENI. CDR3 loop: CASSPSGTSAKYEQYF. The CDR3 coding sequence is TGTGCCAGCTCACCATCCGGGACTAGCGCAAAGTACGAGCAGTACTTC.

Of note for this clone: Only one base separates this from a far larger clonotype, so it likely reflects a read error. Distinct nucleotide sequences in the sample also encode this CDR3. CDR3 sequence: CASSERATSSYEQYF. Here the CDR3 DNA reads TGTGCCAGCAGTGAAAGAGCTACAAGCTCCTACGAGCAGTACTTC. The chain links TRBV6-1 to TRBJ2-5; D not certain. The DNA end is a closer match to TRBJ2-7, so the J assignment may be wrong. This CDR3 has 15 amino acids. Germline CDR1 is MNHNS and CDR2 is SASEGT.

V usage is TRBV7-3 and J usage is TRBJ2-1; 8 nucleotides match TRBD2. CDR3 length: 16 amino acids. In germline, CDR1 is SGHTA, CDR2 FQGTGA. J gave up 5 bases and V 0 bases, and 6 bases lay outside the gene matches. This CDR3 reads CASSLTRIAGNNEQFF. Here the CDR3 DNA reads TGTGCCAGCAGCTTAACGAGGATAGCGGGGAACAATGAGCAGTTCTTC.

The V and J genes are TRBV18 and TRBJ2-7, with a possible D match to TRBD1 (5 bases). Trimming removed 3 bases at V and 1 base at J, with 16 bases between. CDR3 length: 16 amino acids. The germline V gene encodes CDR1 KGHSH and CDR2 LQKENI. The CDR3 region has the DNA TGTGCCAGCTCACCGGGCAGGGCCCCCATATCCTACGAGCAGTACTTC. It is translated as CASSPGRAPISYEQYF.

A word on this clone: It differs at one base from a far larger clone, so likely a read error. The chain has TRBV5-6 and TRBJ2-7; maybe TRBD1 (6 bases). Looked up from germline, CDR1 is SGHDT and CDR2 is YYEEEE. The CDR3 runs to 14 residues. Trimming shortened V by 3 bases and J by 5 bases, and 15 bases separated the two germline ends. The CDR3 here is CASSYQQGPHEQYF. DNA for the CDR3: TGTGCCAGCAGCTATCAGCAGGGGCCCCACGAGCAGTACTTC.